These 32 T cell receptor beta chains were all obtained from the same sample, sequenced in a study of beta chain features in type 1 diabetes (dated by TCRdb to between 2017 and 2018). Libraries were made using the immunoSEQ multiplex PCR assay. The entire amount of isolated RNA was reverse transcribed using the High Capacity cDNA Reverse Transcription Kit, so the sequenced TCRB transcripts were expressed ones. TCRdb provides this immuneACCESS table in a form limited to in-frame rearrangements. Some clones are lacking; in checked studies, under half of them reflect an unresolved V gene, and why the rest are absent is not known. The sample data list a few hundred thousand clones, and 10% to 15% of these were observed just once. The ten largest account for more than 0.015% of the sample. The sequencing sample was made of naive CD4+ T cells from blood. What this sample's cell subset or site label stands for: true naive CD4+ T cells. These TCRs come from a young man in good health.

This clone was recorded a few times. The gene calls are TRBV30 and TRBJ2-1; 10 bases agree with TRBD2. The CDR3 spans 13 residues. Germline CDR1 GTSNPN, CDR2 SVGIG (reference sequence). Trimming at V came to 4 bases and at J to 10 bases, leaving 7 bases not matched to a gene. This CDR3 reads CAWTGVLAGEQFF. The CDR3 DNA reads TGTGCCTGGACCGGAGTACTAGCGGGAGAGCAGTTCTTC.

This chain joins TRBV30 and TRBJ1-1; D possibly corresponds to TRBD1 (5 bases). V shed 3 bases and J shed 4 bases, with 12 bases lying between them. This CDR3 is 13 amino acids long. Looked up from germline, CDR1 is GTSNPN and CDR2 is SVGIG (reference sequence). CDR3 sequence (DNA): TGTGCCTGGAGCCCAGGGCTTCGCACTGAAGCTTTCTTT. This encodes CAWSPGLRTEAFF.

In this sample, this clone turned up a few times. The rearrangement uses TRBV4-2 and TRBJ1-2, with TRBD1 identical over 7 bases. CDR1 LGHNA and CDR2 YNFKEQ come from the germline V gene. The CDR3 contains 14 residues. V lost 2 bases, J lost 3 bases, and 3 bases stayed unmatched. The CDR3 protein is CASSQPTGDYGYTF. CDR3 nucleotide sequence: TGTGCCAGCAGCCAACCAACAGGGGACTATGGCTACACCTTC.

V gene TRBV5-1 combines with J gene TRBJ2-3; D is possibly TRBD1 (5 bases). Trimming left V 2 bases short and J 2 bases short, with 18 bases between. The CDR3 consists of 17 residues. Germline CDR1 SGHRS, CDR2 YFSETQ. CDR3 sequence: CASSFYTVDKFTDTQYF. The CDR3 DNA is TGCGCCAGCAGCTTCTATACCGTGGACAAGTTCACAGATACGCAGTATTTT.

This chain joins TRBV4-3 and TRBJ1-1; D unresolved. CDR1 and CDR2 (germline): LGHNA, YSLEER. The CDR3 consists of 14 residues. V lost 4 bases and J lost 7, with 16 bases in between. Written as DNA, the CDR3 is TGCGCCAGCAGCCGAACCGCAGGTCGTAGTGAAGCTTTCTTT. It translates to CASSRTAGRSEAFF.

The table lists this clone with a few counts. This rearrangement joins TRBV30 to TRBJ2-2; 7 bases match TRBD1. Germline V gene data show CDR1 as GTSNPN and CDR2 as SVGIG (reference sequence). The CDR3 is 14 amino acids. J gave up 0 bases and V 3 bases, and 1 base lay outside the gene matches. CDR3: CAWRGGANTGELFF. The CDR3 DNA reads TGTGCCTGGAGAGGGGGCGCGAACACCGGGGAGCTGTTTTTT.

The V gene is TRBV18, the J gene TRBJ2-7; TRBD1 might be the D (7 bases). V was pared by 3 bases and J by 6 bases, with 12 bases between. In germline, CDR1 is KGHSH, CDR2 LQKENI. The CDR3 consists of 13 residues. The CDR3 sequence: CASSPGRGVEQYF. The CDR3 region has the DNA TGTGCCAGCTCACCCGGCAGGGGGGTCGAGCAGTACTTC.

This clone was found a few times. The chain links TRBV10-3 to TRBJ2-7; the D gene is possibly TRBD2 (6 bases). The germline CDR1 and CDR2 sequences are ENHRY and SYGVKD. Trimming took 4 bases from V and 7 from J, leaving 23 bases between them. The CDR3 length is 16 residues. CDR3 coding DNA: TGTGCCATCAGTGCCGCCGGAGGGCCCAGAGAGACTGAGCAGTACTTC. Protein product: CAISAAGGPRETEQYF.

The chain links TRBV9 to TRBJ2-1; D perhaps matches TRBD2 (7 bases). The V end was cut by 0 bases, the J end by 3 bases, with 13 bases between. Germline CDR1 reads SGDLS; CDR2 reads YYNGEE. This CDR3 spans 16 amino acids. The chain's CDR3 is CASSVGGAGHYNEQFF. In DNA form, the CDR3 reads TGTGCCAGCAGCGTAGGGGGAGCGGGACACTACAATGAGCAGTTCTTC.

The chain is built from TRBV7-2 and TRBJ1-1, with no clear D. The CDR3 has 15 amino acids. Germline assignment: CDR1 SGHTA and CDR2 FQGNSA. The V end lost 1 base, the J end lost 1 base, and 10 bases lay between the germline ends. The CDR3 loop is CASSLGAPGNTEAFF. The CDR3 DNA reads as TGTGCCAGCAGCTTAGGGGCTCCAGGGAACACTGAAGCTTTCTTT.

CDR3 DNA: TGTGCCAGCTCACCGCCCGGGACTCGGGGAGATACGCAGTATTTT. It translates to CASSPPGTRGDTQYF. V is TRBV18 and J is TRBJ2-3, with a weak D call TRBD2 (6 bases). Germline values: CDR1 KGHSH, CDR2 LQKENI. Deletions cut 3 bases from V and 5 bases from J, with 15 bases between. This CDR3 spans 15 amino acids.

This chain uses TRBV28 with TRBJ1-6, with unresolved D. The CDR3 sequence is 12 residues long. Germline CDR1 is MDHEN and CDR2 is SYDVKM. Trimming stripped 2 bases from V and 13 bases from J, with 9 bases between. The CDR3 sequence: CASSLSSLPLHF. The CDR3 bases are TGTGCCAGCAGTTTAAGCTCCTTGCCCCTCCACTTT.

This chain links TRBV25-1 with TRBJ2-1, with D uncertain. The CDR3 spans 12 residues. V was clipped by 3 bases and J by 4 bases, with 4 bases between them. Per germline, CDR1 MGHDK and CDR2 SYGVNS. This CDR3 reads CASSESYNEQFF. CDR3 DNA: TGTGCCAGCAGTGAGTCTTACAATGAGCAGTTCTTC. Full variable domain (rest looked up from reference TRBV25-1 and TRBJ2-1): EADIYQTPRYLVIGTGKKITLECSQTMGHDKMYWYQQDPGMELHLIHYSYGVNSTEKGDLSSESTVSRIRTEHFPLTLESARPSHTSQYLCASSESYNEQFFGPGTRLTVL.

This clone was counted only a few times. The CDR3 nucleotides read TGTGCCAGCAGCTTGCAGGGAAGAGGCACTGAAGCTTTCTTT. Translated: CASSLQGRGTEAFF. The rearrangement joins TRBV7-8 to TRBJ1-1; D perhaps matches TRBD1 (5 bases). The V gene lost 3 bases and the J gene lost 4 bases, with 12 bases spanning the gap. The CDR3 runs to 14 residues. Germline V lookup: CDR1 SGHVS, CDR2 FQNEAQ.

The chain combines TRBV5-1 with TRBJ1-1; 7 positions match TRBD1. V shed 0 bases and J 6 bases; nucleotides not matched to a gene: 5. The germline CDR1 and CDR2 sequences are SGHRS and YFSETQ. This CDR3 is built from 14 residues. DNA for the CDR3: TGCGCCAGCAGCTTGGGACAGGGACTGTCTGAAGCTTTCTTT. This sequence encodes CASSLGQGLSEAFF. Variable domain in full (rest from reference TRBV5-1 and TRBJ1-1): KAGVTQTPRYLIKTRGQQVTLSCSPISGHRSVSWYQQTPGQGLQFLFEYFSETQRNKGNFPGRFSGRQFSNSRSEMNVSTLELGDSALYLCASSLGQGLSEAFFGQGTRLTVV.

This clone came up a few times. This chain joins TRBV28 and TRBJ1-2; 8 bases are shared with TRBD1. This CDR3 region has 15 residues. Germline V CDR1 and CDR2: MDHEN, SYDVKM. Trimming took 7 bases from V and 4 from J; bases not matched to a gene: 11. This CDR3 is CASKTPDRGTYGYTF. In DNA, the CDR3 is TGTGCCAGCAAGACTCCTGACAGGGGCACCTATGGCTACACCTTC.

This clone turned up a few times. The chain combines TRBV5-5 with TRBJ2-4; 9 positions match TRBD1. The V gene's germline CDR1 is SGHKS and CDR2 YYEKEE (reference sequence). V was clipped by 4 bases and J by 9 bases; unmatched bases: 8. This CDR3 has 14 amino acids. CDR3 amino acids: CASSTRQGGGIQYF. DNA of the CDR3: TGTGCCAGCAGCACCCGACAGGGGGGAGGCATTCAGTACTTC.

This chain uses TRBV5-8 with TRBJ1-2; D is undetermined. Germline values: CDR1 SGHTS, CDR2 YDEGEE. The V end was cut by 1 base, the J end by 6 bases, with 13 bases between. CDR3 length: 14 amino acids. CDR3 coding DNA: TGTGCCAGCAGCTTGAGGTCAGTGAGGCATGGCTACACCTTC. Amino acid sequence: CASSLRSVRHGYTF.

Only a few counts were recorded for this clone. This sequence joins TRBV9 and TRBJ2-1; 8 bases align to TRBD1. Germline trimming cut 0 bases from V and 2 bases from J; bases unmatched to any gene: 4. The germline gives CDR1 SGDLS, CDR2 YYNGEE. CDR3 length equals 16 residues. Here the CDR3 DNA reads TGTGCCAGCAGCGTAGCTCCAGGGGGCGCCTACAATGAGCAGTTCTTC. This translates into CASSVAPGGAYNEQFF.

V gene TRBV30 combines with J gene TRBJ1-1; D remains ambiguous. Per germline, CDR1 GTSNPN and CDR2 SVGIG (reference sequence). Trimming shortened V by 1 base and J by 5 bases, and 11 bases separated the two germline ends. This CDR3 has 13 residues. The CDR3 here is CAWSGIGVTEAFF. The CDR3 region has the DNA TGTGCCTGGAGTGGGATCGGAGTTACTGAAGCTTTCTTT.

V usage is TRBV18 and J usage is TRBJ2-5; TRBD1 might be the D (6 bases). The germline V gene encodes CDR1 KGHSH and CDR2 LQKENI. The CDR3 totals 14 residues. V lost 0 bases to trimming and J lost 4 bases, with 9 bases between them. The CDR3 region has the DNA TGTGCCAGCTCACCACCCGACAGGCGAGAGACCCAGTACTTC. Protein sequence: CASSPPDRRETQYF.

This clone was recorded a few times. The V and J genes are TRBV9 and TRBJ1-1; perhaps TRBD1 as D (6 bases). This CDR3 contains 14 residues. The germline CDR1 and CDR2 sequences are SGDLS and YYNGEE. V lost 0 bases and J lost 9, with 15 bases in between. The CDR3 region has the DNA TGTGCCAGCAGCGTAGATGGACAGCCGAATAAAGCTTTCTTT. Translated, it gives CASSVDGQPNKAFF.

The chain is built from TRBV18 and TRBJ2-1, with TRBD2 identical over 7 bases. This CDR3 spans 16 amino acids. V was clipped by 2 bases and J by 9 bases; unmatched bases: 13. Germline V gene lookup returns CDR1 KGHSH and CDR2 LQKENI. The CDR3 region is CASSPELAAIQAEQFF. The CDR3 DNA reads TGTGCCAGCTCACCAGAGCTAGCGGCCATACAAGCTGAGCAGTTCTTC.

CDR3 sequence: CASSVQDDLQGEQYF. CDR3 in DNA: TGTGCCAGCAGCGTCCAGGACGACTTACAGGGCGAGCAGTACTTC. The genes are TRBV9 and TRBJ2-7, with D possibly being TRBD1 (6 bases). The CDR3 extends over 15 amino acids. V lost 2 bases and J 6 bases, leaving 18 bases between the germline ends. CDR1 and CDR2 (germline): SGDLS, YYNGEE.

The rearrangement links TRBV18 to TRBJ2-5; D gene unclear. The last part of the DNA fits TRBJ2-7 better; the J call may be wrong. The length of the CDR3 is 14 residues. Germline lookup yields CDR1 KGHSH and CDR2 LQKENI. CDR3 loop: CASSPGPESYEQYF. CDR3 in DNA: TGTGCCAGCTCCCCAGGCCCGGAGTCCTACGAGCAGTACTTC.

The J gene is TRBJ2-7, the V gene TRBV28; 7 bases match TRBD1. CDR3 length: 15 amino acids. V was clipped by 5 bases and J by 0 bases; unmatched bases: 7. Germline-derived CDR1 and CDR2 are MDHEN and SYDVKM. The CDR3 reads CASSPRTGVSYEQYF. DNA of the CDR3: TGTGCCAGCAGTCCACGGACAGGAGTCTCCTACGAGCAGTACTTC.

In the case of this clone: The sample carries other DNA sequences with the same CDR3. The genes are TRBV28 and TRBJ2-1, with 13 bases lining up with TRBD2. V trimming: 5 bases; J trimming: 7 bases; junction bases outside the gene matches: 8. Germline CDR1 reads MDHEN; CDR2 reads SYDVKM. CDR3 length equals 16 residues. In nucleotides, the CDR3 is TGTGCCAGCAGTCTTACTAGCGGGGGGGCGTATAATGAGCAGTTCTTC. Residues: CASSLTSGGAYNEQFF. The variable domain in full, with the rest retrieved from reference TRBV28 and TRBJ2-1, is DVKVTQSSRYLVKRTGEKVFLECVQDMDHENMFWYRQDPGLGLRLIYFSYDVKMKEKGDIPEGYSVSREKKERFSLILESASTNQTSMYLCASSLTSGGAYNEQFFGPGTRLTVL.

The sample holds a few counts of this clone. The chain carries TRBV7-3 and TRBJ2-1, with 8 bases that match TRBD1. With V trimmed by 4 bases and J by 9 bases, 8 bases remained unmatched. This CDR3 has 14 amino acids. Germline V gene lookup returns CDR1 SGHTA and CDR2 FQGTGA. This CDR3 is CASSYRDRSGEQFF. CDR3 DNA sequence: TGTGCCAGCAGCTACCGGGACAGGTCGGGTGAGCAGTTCTTC.

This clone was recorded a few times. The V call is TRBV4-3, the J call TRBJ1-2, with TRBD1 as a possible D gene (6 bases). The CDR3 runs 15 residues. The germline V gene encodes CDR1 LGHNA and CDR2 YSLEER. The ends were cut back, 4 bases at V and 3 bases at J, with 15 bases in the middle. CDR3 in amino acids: CASSLSRQEYYGYTF. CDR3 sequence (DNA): TGCGCCAGCAGCCTCTCCCGACAGGAGTACTATGGCTACACCTTC.

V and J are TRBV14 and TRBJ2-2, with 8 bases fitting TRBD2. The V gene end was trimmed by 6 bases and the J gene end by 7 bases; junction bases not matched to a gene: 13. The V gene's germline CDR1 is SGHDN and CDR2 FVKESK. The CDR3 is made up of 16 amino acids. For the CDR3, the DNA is TGTGCCAGCAGGCCTCCTGGCACTAGCGGACTCGGGGAGCTGTTTTTT. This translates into CASRPPGTSGLGELFF.

The CDR3 bases are TGTGCCAGCAGCTCCTCCGGGGGCACTGAAGCTTTCTTT. Its protein product is CASSSSGGTEAFF. The chain joins TRBV7-2 to TRBJ1-1; TRBD1 might be the D (5 bases). The CDR3 is made up of 13 amino acids. The germline V and J ends were trimmed by 4 bases and 4 bases, with 10 bases remaining between them. Germline CDR1 SGHTA, CDR2 FQGNSA. The variable domain in full, with the rest retrieved from reference TRBV7-2 and TRBJ1-1, is GAGVSQSPSNKVTEKGKDVELRCDPISGHTALYWYRQSLGQGLEFLIYFQGNSAPDKSGLPSDRFSAERTGGSVSTLTIQRTQQEDSAVYLCASSSSGGTEAFFGQGTRLTVV.

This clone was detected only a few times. CDR3 loop: CSVVIWGDPNTEAFF. The CDR3 coding sequence is TGCAGCGTTGTGATATGGGGGGACCCGAACACTGAAGCTTTCTTT. The chain combines TRBV29-1 with TRBJ1-1, with a possible D match to TRBD1 (5 bases). Trimming shortened V by 4 bases and J by 1 base, and 16 bases separated the two germline ends. The CDR3 length is 15 residues. CDR1 and CDR2 from the germline V gene are SQVTM and ANQGSEA.